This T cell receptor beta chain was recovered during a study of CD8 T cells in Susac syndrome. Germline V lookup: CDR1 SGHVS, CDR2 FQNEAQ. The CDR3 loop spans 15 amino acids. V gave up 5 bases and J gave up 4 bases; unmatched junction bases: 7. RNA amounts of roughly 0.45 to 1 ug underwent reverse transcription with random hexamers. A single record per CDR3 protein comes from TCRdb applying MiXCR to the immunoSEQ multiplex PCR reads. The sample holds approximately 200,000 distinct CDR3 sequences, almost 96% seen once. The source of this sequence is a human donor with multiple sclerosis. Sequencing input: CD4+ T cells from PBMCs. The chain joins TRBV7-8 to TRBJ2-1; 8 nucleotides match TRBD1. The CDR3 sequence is CASSIGQGAYNEQFF. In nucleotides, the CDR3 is TGTGCCAGCAGCATCGGGCAGGGGGCTTACAATGAGCAGTTCTTC.